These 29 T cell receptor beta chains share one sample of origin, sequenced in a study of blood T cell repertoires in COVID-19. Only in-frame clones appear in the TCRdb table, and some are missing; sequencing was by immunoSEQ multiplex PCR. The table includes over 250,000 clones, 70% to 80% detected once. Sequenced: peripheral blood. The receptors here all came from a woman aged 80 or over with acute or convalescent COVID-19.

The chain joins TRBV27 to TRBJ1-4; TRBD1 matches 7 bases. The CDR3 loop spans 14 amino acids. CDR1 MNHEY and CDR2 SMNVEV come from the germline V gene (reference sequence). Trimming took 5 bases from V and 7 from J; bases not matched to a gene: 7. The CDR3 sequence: CASSLQGGGEKLFF. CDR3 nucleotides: TGTGCCAGCAGTCTCCAGGGGGGAGGTGAAAAACTGTTTTTT. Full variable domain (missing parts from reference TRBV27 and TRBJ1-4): EAQVTQNPRYLITVTGKKLTVTCSQNMNHEYMSWYRQDPGLGLRQIYYSMNVEVTDKGDVPEGYKVSRKEKRNFPLILESPSPNQTSLYFCASSLQGGGEKLFFGSGTQLSVL.

For the CDR3, the DNA is TGTGCCAGCAGTGACAGGGGCGCCGGGGAGCTGTTTTTT. This gives the protein CASSDRGAGELFF. J is TRBJ2-2 and V is TRBV12-3 or TRBV12-4; 8 nucleotides match TRBD1. With V trimmed by 5 bases and J by 6 bases, 2 bases remained unmatched. The CDR3 consists of 13 residues.

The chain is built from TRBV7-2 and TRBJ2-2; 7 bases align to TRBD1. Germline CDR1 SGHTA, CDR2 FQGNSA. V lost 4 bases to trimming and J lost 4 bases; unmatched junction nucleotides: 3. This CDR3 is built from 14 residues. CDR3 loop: CASSSQGLTGELFF. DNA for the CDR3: TGTGCCAGCAGCTCACAGGGGCTCACCGGGGAGCTGTTTTTT.

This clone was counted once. The CDR3 coding sequence is TGTGCCACCAGTGAATCCGGGACAGGGGGCAATGAGCAGTTCTTC. Its translation is CATSESGTGGNEQFF. The rearrangement links TRBV24-1 to TRBJ2-1; 11 nucleotides agree with TRBD1. V lost 4 bases, J lost 6 bases, and 4 bases stayed unmatched. The germline gives CDR1 KGHDR, CDR2 SFDVKD. The CDR3 sequence is 15 residues long.

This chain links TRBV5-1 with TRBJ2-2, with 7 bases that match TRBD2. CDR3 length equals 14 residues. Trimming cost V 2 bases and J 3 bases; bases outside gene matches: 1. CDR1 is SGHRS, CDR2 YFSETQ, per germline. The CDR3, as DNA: TGCGCCAGCAGCTTTGCGGGGGACACCGGGGAGCTGTTTTTT. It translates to CASSFAGDTGELFF.

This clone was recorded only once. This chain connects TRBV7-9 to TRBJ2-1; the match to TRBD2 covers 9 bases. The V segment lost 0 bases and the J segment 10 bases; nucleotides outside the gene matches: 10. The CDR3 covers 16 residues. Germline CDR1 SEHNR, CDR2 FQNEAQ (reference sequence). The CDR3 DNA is TGTGCCAGCAGCTTAGCGTCTAGCGGGGACCTCAGGGAGCAGTTCTTC. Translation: CASSLASSGDLREQFF.

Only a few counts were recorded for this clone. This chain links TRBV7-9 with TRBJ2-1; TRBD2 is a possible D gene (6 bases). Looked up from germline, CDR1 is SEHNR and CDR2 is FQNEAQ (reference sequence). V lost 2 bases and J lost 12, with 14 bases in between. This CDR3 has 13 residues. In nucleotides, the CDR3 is TGTGCCAGCAGCTTAAATCGGGACTCCGTGCAGTTCTTC. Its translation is CASSLNRDSVQFF.

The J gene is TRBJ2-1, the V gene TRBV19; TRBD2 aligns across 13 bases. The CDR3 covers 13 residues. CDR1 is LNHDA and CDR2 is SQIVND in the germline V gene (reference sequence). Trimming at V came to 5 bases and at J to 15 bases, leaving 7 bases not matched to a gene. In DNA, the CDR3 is TGTGCCAGTAGTGTCGAGACTAGCGGGAGGCCGTTCTTC. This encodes CASSVETSGRPFF.

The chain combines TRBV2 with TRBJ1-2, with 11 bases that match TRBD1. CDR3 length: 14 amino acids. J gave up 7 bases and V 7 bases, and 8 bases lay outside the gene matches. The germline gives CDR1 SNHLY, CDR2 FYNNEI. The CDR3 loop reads CASNIGQGAGGYTF. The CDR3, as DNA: TGTGCCAGCAATATCGGACAGGGGGCGGGTGGCTACACCTTC.

CDR3 region: CASSRPTDPEAFF. For the CDR3, the DNA is TGTGCCAGCAGTCGTCCAACAGACCCCGAAGCTTTCTTT. V usage is TRBV6-6 and J usage is TRBJ1-1, with D unresolved. The CDR3 has 13 amino acids. V lost 5 bases and J lost 8, with 15 bases in between. Germline V gene data show CDR1 as MNHNY and CDR2 as SVGAGI (reference sequence).

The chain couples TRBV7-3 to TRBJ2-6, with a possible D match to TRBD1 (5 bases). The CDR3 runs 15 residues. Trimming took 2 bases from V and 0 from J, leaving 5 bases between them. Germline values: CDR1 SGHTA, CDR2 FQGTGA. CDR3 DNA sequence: TGTGCCAGCAGCTTAGACAGCTCTGGGGCCAACGTCCTGACTTTC. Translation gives CASSLDSSGANVLTF.

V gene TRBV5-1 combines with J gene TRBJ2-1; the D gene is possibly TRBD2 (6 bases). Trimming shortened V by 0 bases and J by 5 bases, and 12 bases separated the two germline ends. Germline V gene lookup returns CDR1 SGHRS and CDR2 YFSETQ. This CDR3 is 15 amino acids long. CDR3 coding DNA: TGCGCCAGCAGCTTGGCGGCTAGCGTACACAATGAGCAGTTCTTC. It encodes CASSLAASVHNEQFF.

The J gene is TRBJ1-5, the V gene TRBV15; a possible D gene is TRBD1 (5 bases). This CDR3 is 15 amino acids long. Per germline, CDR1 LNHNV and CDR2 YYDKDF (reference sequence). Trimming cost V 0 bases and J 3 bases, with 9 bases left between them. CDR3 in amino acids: CATSRDGAHNQPQHF. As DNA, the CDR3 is TGTGCCACCAGCAGAGATGGGGCGCACAATCAGCCCCAGCATTTT.

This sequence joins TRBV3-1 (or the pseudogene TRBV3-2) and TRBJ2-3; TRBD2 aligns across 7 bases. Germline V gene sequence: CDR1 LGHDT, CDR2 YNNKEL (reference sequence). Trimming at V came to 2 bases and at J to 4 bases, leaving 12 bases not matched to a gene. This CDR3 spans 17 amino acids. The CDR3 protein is CASSQLGGRLAPDTQYF. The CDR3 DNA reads TGTGCCAGCAGCCAACTGGGGGGGAGGCTAGCCCCAGATACGCAGTATTTT.

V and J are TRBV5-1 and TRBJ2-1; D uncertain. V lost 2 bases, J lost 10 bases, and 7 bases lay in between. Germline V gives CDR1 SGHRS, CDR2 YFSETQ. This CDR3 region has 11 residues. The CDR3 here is CASSFAKEQFF. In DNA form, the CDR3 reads TGCGCCAGCAGCTTTGCGAAAGAGCAGTTCTTC.

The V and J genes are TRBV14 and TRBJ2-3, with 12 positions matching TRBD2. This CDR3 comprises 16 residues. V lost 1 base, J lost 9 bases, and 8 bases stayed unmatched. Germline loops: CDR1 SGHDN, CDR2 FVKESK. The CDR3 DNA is TGTGCCAGCAGCCAAGGACCGGGACTAGCGGGTGGAACGCAGTATTTT. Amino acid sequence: CASSQGPGLAGGTQYF.

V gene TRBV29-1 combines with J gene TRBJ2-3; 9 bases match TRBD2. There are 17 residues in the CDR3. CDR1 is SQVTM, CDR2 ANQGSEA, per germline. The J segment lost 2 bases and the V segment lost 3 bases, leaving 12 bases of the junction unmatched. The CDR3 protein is CSVDVGPLAGHTDTQYF. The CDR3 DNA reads TGCAGCGTTGACGTCGGGCCGCTAGCGGGACACACAGATACGCAGTATTTT.

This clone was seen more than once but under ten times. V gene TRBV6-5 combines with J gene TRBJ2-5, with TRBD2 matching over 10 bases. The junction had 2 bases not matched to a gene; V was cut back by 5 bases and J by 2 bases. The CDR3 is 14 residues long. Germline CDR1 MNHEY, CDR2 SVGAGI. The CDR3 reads CASSPTSGQETQYF. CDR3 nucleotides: TGTGCCAGCAGTCCGACTAGCGGGCAAGAGACCCAGTACTTC.

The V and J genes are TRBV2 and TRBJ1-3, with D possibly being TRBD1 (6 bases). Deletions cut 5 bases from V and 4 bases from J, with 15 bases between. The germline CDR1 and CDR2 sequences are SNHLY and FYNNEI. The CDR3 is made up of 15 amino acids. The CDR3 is CASSNRDLSGNTIYF. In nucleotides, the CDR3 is TGTGCCAGCAGTAACAGGGACCTATCGGGAAACACCATATATTTT.

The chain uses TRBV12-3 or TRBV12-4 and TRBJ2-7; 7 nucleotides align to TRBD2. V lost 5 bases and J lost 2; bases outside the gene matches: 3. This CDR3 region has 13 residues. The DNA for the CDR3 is TGTGCCAGCAGTAGGGGACTAACCTACGAGCAGTACTTC. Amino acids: CASSRGLTYEQYF.

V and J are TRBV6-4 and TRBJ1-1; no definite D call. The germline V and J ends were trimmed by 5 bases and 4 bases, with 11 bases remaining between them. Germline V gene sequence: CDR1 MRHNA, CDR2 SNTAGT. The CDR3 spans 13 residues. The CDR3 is CASSFDGGTEAFF. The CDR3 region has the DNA TGTGCCAGCAGTTTCGATGGCGGCACTGAAGCTTTCTTT.

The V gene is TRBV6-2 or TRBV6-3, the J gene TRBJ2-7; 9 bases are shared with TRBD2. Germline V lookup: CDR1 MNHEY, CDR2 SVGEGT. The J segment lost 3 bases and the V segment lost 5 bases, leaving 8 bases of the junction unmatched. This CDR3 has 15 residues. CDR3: CASSQPSGDYYEQYF. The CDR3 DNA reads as TGTGCCAGCAGTCAACCTAGCGGGGATTACTACGAGCAGTACTTC.

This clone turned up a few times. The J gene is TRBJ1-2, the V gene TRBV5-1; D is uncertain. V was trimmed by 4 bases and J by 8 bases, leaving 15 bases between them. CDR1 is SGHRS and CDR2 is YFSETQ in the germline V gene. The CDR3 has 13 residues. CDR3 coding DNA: TGCGCCAGCAGCCCGGACTTTTTGGGGGGCTACACCTTC. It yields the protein CASSPDFLGGYTF.

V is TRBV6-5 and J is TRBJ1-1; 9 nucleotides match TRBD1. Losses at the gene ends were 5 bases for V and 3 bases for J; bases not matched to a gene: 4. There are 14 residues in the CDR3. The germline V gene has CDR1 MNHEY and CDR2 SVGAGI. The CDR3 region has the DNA TGTGCCAGCAGTCCCTGGACAGGGGACACTGAAGCTTTCTTT. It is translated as CASSPWTGDTEAFF.

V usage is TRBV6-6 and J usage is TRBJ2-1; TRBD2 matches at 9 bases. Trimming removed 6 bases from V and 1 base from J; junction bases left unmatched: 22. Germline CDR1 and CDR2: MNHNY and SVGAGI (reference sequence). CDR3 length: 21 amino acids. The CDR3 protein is CASSLTTPGTSTASSYNEQFF. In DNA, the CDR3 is TGTGCCAGCAGCCTCACGACCCCCGGGACTAGCACTGCGAGTTCCTACAATGAGCAGTTCTTC.

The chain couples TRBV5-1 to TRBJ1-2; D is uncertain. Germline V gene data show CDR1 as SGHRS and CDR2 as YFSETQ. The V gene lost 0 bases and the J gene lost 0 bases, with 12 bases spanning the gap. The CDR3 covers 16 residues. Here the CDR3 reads CASSLALNSPNYGYTF. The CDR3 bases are TGCGCCAGCAGCTTGGCCCTGAACAGCCCTAACTATGGCTACACCTTC.

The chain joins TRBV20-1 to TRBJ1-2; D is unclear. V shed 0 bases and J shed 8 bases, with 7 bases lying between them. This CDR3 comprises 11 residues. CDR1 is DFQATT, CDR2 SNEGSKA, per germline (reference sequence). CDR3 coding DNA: TGCAGTGCTAGAGAACGGGGAGGCTACACCTTC. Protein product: CSARERGGYTF.

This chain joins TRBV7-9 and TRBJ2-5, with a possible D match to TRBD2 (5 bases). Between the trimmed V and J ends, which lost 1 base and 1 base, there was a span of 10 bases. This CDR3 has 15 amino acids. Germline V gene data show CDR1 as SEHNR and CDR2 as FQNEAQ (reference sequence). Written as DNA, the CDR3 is TGTGCCAGCAGCTTAGGGGTAGCGCCCCAAGAGACCCAGTACTTC. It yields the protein CASSLGVAPQETQYF.

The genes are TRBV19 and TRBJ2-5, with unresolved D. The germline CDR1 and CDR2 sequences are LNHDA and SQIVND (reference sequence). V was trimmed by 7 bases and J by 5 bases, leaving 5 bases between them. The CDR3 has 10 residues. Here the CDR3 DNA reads TGTGCCAGTACCATGGAGACCCAGTACTTC. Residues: CASTMETQYF.